This T cell receptor beta chain was obtained from a study of T cell responses to AZD1222 COVID-19 vaccine. Libraries were prepared by immunoSEQ multiplex PCR; TCRdb keeps only in-frame clonotypes and omits some of them. The top ten clones hold over 8.5% of a sample with around 120,000 clones, 85% to 90% of them seen once. The CDR3 has 13 residues. Trimming took 2 bases from V and 2 from J, leaving 6 bases between them. The germline gives CDR1 MNHEY, CDR2 SMNVEV (reference sequence). As to this clone: The target antigen is unknown. Other DNA sequences in the sample encode the same CDR3.

Overall study findings and caveats: Only a handful of AZD1222 recipients, more than five in all, had baseline seropositivity. All repertoire sampling was performed exclusively after the peak T cell response. Donors were chiefly white British, with a greater number of females, and clonal diversity was perhaps underestimated.

The TCR was taken from an adult in good health. This sequence joins TRBV27 and TRBJ1-2, with a weak D call TRBD1 (5 bases). The sequencing used peripheral blood, collected on day 0 of MenACWY control vaccination. In DNA form, the CDR3 reads TGTGCCAGCAGTTTACAGGGAAACTATGGCTACACCTTC. It yields the protein CASSLQGNYGYTF.